This is a list of T cell receptor beta chains from one sample in a study of OX40 agonist ivuxolimab in advanced cancers. Assay used: immunoSEQ multiplex PCR; TCRdb lists only in-frame clones, some missing. The data show fewer than 100,000 clones, more than 75% seen once. The sequences come from CD4+ or CD8+ T cells sorted from blood, collected in a trial of the OX40 agonist ivuxolimab. The source of these receptors is an adult with an advanced solid tumor such as melanoma, head and neck, liver or kidney cancer. Each CDR3 is given with its conserved first and last residue. Fields, in order: clone size, D gene, V gene, J gene, CDR3 DNA, CDR3 protein. D genes are given only for firm matches. The size field is filled for only some rows; it gives once, few, many or a size class.

NA,NA,TRBV11-3,TRBJ1-5,TGTGCCAGCAGCTGTGAGGGGGTGAGATATAGCAATCAGCCCCAGCATTTT,CASSCEGVRYSNQPQHF
NA,NA,TRBV28,TRBJ2-2,TGTGCCAGCAGGCACCGGACAGCGAACACCGGGGAGCTGTTTTTT,CASRHRTANTGELFF
NA,NA,TRBV4-3,TRBJ1-2,TGCGCCAGCAGCCAAGAAGCCCACAGGGTTGGTGGCTACACCTTC,CASSQEAHRVGGYTF
NA,NA,TRBV9,TRBJ2-7,TGTGCCAGCAGCGACCGGGACCCCTCCTACGAGCAGTACTTC,CASSDRDPSYEQYF
NA,NA,TRBV7-2,TRBJ2-1,TGTGCCAGCAGCCGACCAGGGGAGCAGTTCTTC,CASSRPGEQFF
NA,TRBD1,TRBV5-4,TRBJ1-3,TGTGCCAGCAGCCAGGCCCTTGGACAGGGAACTGGAAACACCATATATTTT,CASSQALGQGTGNTIYF
NA,NA,TRBV7-2,TRBJ1-2,TGTGCCAGCACGCGGCGGGGGGCGGCCTATGGCTACACCTTC,CASTRRGAAYGYTF
NA,TRBD1,TRBV10-2,TRBJ1-2,TGCGCCAGCAGTGAGGGACAGGGCGATACCTTCTTC,CASSEGQGDTFF
NA,NA,TRBV2,TRBJ2-7,TGTGCCAGCAGTGAACGGAGGGTTTGGGTTTCCTACGAGCAGTACTTC,CASSERRVWVSYEQYF
NA,NA,TRBV6-1,TRBJ2-7,TGTGCCAGCCAAGGGGACGGTTTGGGGATCTACGAGCAGTACTTC,CASQGDGLGIYEQYF
once,NA,TRBV7-2,TRBJ1-5,TGTGCCAGCAGCGTCATAGCGGGAGGTCGTCAGCCCCAGCATTTT,CASSVIAGGRQPQHF
NA,NA,TRBV5-1,TRBJ2-5,TGCGCCAGCAGCTTAGGGTATCAAGAGACCCAGTACTTC,CASSLGYQETQYF
NA,NA,TRBV5-4,TRBJ1-2,TGTGCCAGCAGCTTGGCCTTCGATAACTATGGCTACACCTTC,CASSLAFDNYGYTF
NA,NA,TRBV19,TRBJ1-5,TGTGCCAGTTTAAGTAGCAATCAGCCCCAGCATTTT,CASLSSNQPQHF
NA,TRBD2,TRBV5-1,TRBJ2-3,TGCGCCAGCAGCTCCGGGACTAGCGCAGATACGCAGTATTTT,CASSSGTSADTQYF
NA,TRBD2,TRBV7-3,TRBJ2-3,TGTGCCAGCAGCTCACTCGGACTAGCAAGAGATACGCAGTATTTT,CASSSLGLARDTQYF
few,TRBD1,TRBV2,TRBJ1-4,TGTGCCAGCAGTAACATTGGACAGGGACCTGAAAAACTGTTTTTT,CASSNIGQGPEKLFF
NA,NA,TRBV18,TRBJ1-1,TGTGCCAGCTCACCACCGAACAACCCCGGGGGAACTGAAGCTTTCTTT,CASSPPNNPGGTEAFF
once,NA,TRBV19,TRBJ1-5,TGTGCCAGTAGTTTTTCAGGGCAAAGCAATCAGCCCCAGCATTTT,CASSFSGQSNQPQHF
NA,NA,TRBV11-3,TRBJ2-1,TGTGCCAGCAGCTTAAATGTTTACAATGAGCAGTTCTTC,CASSLNVYNEQFF
NA,TRBD1,TRBV9,TRBJ2-1,TGTGCCAGCAGACCCTCAGGGGGTAATGAGCAGTTCTTC,CASRPSGGNEQFF
NA,TRBD1,TRBV18,TRBJ2-7,TGTGCCAGCTCACCACAGGTGGACAGGGTTAACGAGCAGTACTTC,CASSPQVDRVNEQYF
NA,NA,TRBV5-7,TRBJ2-5,TGTGCCAGCAGCTTAACTAGTGGGGAGACCCAGTACTTC,CASSLTSGETQYF
NA,NA,TRBV28,TRBJ2-2,TGTGCCAGCAGACCCCCCGGGTCAGACACCGGGGAGCTGTTTTTT,CASRPPGSDTGELFF
NA,NA,TRBV18,TRBJ2-3,TGTGCCAGCTCACCGCGAGCGGGCGCAGATACGCAGTATTTT,CASSPRAGADTQYF
NA,TRBD2,TRBV27,TRBJ2-2,TGTGCCAGCAGTGCCTCCGGGACTAGTATTGCGGAGCTGTTTTTT,CASSASGTSIAELFF
NA,NA,TRBV28,TRBJ2-7,TGTGCCAGCAGGACTAGACAGCCGGGTCGCTACGAGCAGTACTTC,CASRTRQPGRYEQYF
NA,NA,TRBV4-3,TRBJ1-1,TGCGCCAGCAGCCAAGAAATGGTAGTTGGCGGGTTGAACACTGAAGCTTTCTTT,CASSQEMVVGGLNTEAFF
few,NA,TRBV30,TRBJ2-5,TGTGCCTGGAGTACCACGGGTAGCGAAGAGACCCAGTACTTC,CAWSTTGSEETQYF
NA,NA,TRBV27,TRBJ2-2,TGTGCCAGCAGCCAAACCGGGCTGACGGACACCGGGGAGCTGTTTTTT,CASSQTGLTDTGELFF
NA,NA,TRBV9,TRBJ2-3,TGTGCCAGCAGCGTAGAGGCGTCAGATACGCAGTATTTT,CASSVEASDTQYF
NA,NA,TRBV30,TRBJ2-7,TGTGCCTGGAGTCCGAGCCTCGAGCAGTACTTC,CAWSPSLEQYF
NA,NA,TRBV11-2,TRBJ2-7,TGTGCCAGCAGCCGAATAGCCTCCGAGCAGTACTTC,CASSRIASEQYF
NA,NA,TRBV5-1,TRBJ2-3,TGCGCCAGCAGCGTGACTAGCACAGATACGCAGTATTTT,CASSVTSTDTQYF
NA,TRBD1,TRBV5-5,TRBJ1-2,TGTGCCAGCAGCCGGGACAGAGAGACCTATGGCTACACCTTC,CASSRDRETYGYTF
once,TRBD1,TRBV7-3,TRBJ2-1,TGTGCCAGCAGCGTGACAGGGGGCGGGAATGAGCAGTTCTTC,CASSVTGGGNEQFF
NA,NA,TRBV14,TRBJ1-2,TGTGCCAGCAGCCAAGGAGACACGACCTATGGCTACACCTTC,CASSQGDTTYGYTF
NA,NA,TRBV25-1,TRBJ1-3,TGTGCCAGCTTCACAAACACGGGACTCCCTGGAAACACCATATATTTT,CASFTNTGLPGNTIYF
NA,NA,TRBV6-1,TRBJ2-1,TGTGCCAGCAGTGAGATAGGGTCCCCCCAGGCTTACAATGAGCAGTTCTTC,CASSEIGSPQAYNEQFF
NA,NA,TRBV9,TRBJ2-1,TGTGCCAGCAGCGTAATCGGGACACCTTCCTACAATGAGCAGTTCTTC,CASSVIGTPSYNEQFF
few,NA,TRBV19,TRBJ1-2,TGTGCCAGTAATACGCGAACAAACTATGGCTACACCTTC,CASNTRTNYGYTF
NA,NA,TRBV7-9,TRBJ2-2,TGTGCCAGCAGCAATCTAGCTACCGGGGAGCTGTTTTTT,CASSNLATGELFF
NA,TRBD1,TRBV18,TRBJ1-1,TGTGCCAGCTCACCTGCACAGGGGGAAGCTTTCTTT,CASSPAQGEAFF
NA,NA,TRBV27,TRBJ2-5,TGTGCCAGCAGTTTATATGTGACTGAACCCCAAGAGACCCAGTACTTC,CASSLYVTEPQETQYF
few,NA,TRBV21-1,TRBJ2-5,TGTGCCAGCAGCAAGGGGACTAGCGGGAGTCCTTCACAAGAGACCCAGTACTTC,CASSKGTSGSPSQETQYF
NA,NA,TRBV7-6,TRBJ2-1,TGTGCCAGCAGCTTAGCATTCACAGGGAGGAATGAGCAGTTCTTC,CASSLAFTGRNEQFF
NA,NA,TRBV6-1,TRBJ2-6,TGTGCCAGCGAGTTCTCTGGGGCCAACGTCCTGACTTTC,CASEFSGANVLTF
NA,NA,TRBV6-1,TRBJ1-3,TGTGCCAGCAGGACCTCATTATCCTCTGGAAACACCATATATTTT,CASRTSLSSGNTIYF
NA,NA,TRBV28,TRBJ1-1,TGTGCCTTAAGCGGAATGAACACTGAAGCTTTCTTT,CALSGMNTEAFF
few,NA,TRBV7-8,TRBJ1-6,TGTGCCAGCACCGTTAGCGGGGGTACTAATTCACCCCTCCACTTT,CASTVSGGTNSPLHF
NA,NA,TRBV5-1,TRBJ2-6,TGCGCCAGCAGCCTCAGCGGGTTGAATTCTGGGGCCAACGTCCTGACTTTC,CASSLSGLNSGANVLTF
NA,TRBD2,TRBV7-3,TRBJ2-1,TGTGCCAGCAGCTTGAGCGGGGGGCCAGGTGAGCAGTTCTTC,CASSLSGGPGEQFF